Listed below are T cell receptor beta chains from one sample, sequenced in a study of blood T cell repertoires in COVID-19. Clones were sequenced by immunoSEQ multiplex PCR, and TCRdb holds only the in-frame ones, with some missing. The sample shows 70,000 or so clones, over 75% of them seen only once. The specimen was peripheral blood. These receptors all come from a man between 65 and 85 years old with active or convalescent COVID-19. The CDR3 runs from the conserved cysteine through the conserved F or W. A D gene is named only where the DNA matches it firmly. Part of the rows lack a size; the others show once, few, many or a class for expanded clones.

size | J | D | V | DNA | CDR3
- | TRBJ2-1 | - | TRBV7-2 | TGTGCCAGCAGCTTAAATGGGGGGTATGAGCAGTTCTTC | CASSLNGGYEQFF
- | TRBJ1-2 | - | TRBV5-4 | TGTGCCAGCAGCTTGGGGGGGGAAATCTATGGCTACACCTTC | CASSLGGEIYGYTF
- | TRBJ2-2 | TRBD1 | TRBV6-2/TRBV6-3 | TGTGCCAGCAGTCCCCCGGGACAGGGGGCCGGCGGGGAGCTGTTTTTT | CASSPPGQGAGGELFF
- | TRBJ2-7 | TRBD1 | TRBV7-6 | TGTGCCAGCGCCCGCGGGACAGGTCCCTACGAGCAGTACTTC | CASARGTGPYEQYF
- | TRBJ1-2 | TRBD1 | TRBV6-5 | TGTGCCAGCAGTTACTCCGGACAGGTTAACTATGGCTACACCTTC | CASSYSGQVNYGYTF
- | TRBJ1-1 | TRBD1 | TRBV2 | TGTGCCAGCAGTGGACAGGGGATGAACACTGAAGCTTTCTTT | CASSGQGMNTEAFF
once | TRBJ1-3 | - | TRBV18 | TGTGCCAGCTCACCAGGATCCGGGGCTGGAAACACCATATATTTT | CASSPGSGAGNTIYF
- | TRBJ2-7 | TRBD1 | TRBV18 | TGTGCCAGCGTCCGGGACAGGGGCACCGAGCAGTACTTC | CASVRDRGTEQYF
- | TRBJ2-4 | - | TRBV5-4 | TGTGCCAGCAGTTCAGTTTTAGCCAAAAACATTCAGTACTTC | CASSSVLAKNIQYF
- | TRBJ1-1 | TRBD1 | TRBV28 | TGTGCCAGCAGTTTACGGCAGGGGGCTTTTCGTACTGAAGCTTTCTTT | CASSLRQGAFRTEAFF
- | TRBJ2-2 | TRBD1 | TRBV5-1 | TGCGCCAGCAGCTTTGGACAGGCGAACACCGGGGAGCTGTTTTTT | CASSFGQANTGELFF
few | TRBJ2-1 | - | TRBV29-1 | TGCAGCGTTGGTGCGGCCGGGGTAAACAATGAGCAGTTCTTC | CSVGAAGVNNEQFF
- | TRBJ2-7 | TRBD1 | TRBV18 | TGTGCCAGCTCACCAGGGACAGGGGCTGGGGAGCAGTACTTC | CASSPGTGAGEQYF
- | TRBJ2-7 | - | TRBV19 | TGTGCCAGTAGTATATTGAGGGGGTTTTTCTACGAGCAGTACTTC | CASSILRGFFYEQYF
- | TRBJ2-6 | - | TRBV3-1/TRBV3-2 | TGTGCCAGCAGCCCCCGAACCGGGGTCGGGGCCAACGTCCTGACTTTC | CASSPRTGVGANVLTF
- | TRBJ2-3 | TRBD1 | TRBV5-1 | TGCGCCAGCAGCCGGGACAGTAGCACAGATACGCAGTATTTT | CASSRDSSTDTQYF
- | TRBJ2-5 | TRBD1 | TRBV19 | TGTGCCAGTAGTAAGGGACAGTGGGACGGGGAGACCCAGTACTTC | CASSKGQWDGETQYF
- | TRBJ2-2 | - | TRBV3-1/TRBV3-2 | TGTGCCAGCACCACTATGATGGGGGCGGCCGGGGAGCTGTTTTTT | CASTTMMGAAGELFF
- | TRBJ1-2 | - | TRBV3-1/TRBV3-2 | TGTGCCAGCAGCCAAGGGGGGGACCCCCACTATGGCTACACCTTC | CASSQGGDPHYGYTF
- | TRBJ1-1 | TRBD1 | TRBV6-5 | TGTGCCAGCAGCAGGACAGGGGGCGCAGGCACTGAAGCTTTCTTT | CASSRTGGAGTEAFF
- | TRBJ1-4 | - | TRBV5-1 | TGCGCCAGCAGGATCCGGGCAACTAATGAAAAACTGTTTTTT | CASRIRATNEKLFF
- | TRBJ2-5 | TRBD1 | TRBV6-2/TRBV6-3 | TGTGCCAGCAGTTCGCTGGACAGGGGAGAGACCCAGTACTTC | CASSSLDRGETQYF
- | TRBJ1-4 | TRBD1 | TRBV5-1 | TGCGCCAGCAGCTTGGTTCCCTCCGGGACAGGGGGCAATAATGAAAAACTGTTTTTT | CASSLVPSGTGGNNEKLFF
- | TRBJ1-2 | - | TRBV2 | TGTGCCAGCAATCTTCAGGGTGATGGCTACACCTTC | CASNLQGDGYTF
- | TRBJ2-5 | - | TRBV5-1 | TGCGCCAGCAGCTTGGCGGGTAGCCAAGAGACCCAGTACTTC | CASSLAGSQETQYF
few | TRBJ1-6 | TRBD1 | TRBV10-3 | TGTGCCATCAGTGAGCCGACAGGGGCGAATTCACCCCTCCACTTT | CAISEPTGANSPLHF
few | TRBJ1-2 | - | TRBV9 | TGTGCCAGCAGCCGGGACAACCTCTATGGCTACACCTTC | CASSRDNLYGYTF
once | TRBJ1-6 | TRBD1 | TRBV28 | TGTGCCAGCCATAACCCGGGACAGGGCCGTTCACCCCTCCACTTT | CASHNPGQGRSPLHF
- | TRBJ1-1 | - | TRBV3-1/TRBV3-2 | TGTGCCAGCAGCCAAAATCGGGAACTCCTCGGGAACACTGAAGCTTTCTTT | CASSQNRELLGNTEAFF
- | TRBJ1-5 | - | TRBV7-2 | TGTGCCAGCAGGCCACAGGGCGCCAGCAATCAGCCCCAGCATTTT | CASRPQGASNQPQHF
- | TRBJ2-2 | - | TRBV24-1 | TGTGCCACCAGTGGCACAGGTGTGGGCACCGGGGAGCTGTTTTTT | CATSGTGVGTGELFF